This is a list of T cell receptor beta chains from one sample in a study of T-cell reconstitution after alpha-beta-depleted transplantation in children. TCRdb passed the PCR reads through MiXCR, listing each CDR3 protein once. The sample lists 250,000 to 300,000 distinct CDR3 sequences, about a tenth seen once, with around 10% in the top ten. This specimen consisted of PBMCs from the stem cell graft donor, obtained from the stem cell graft. The receptor source for this set is a human donor who donated a stem cell graft to a child with SCID. Each CDR3 is given with its conserved first and last residue. The order of the fields is D gene, V gene, CDR3 protein. A D gene is named only where the DNA matches it firmly.

>NA|TRBV6-5
CASSSHDIRGNTEAFF
>TRBD1|TRBV3-1
CASSQRGLGSEQYF
>NA|TRBV10-3
CAITDQGRDTQYF
>NA|TRBV20-1
CSAGGRSTEAFF
>NA|TRBV13
CASSLWVSSSYEQYF
>NA|TRBV9
CASSGGGTDSNSPLHF
>NA|TRBV11-2
CASSIWTDSYNEQFF
>TRBD2|TRBV7-2
CASSLGLRGGLGEQFF
>TRBD1|TRBV4-2
CASSQELRDRLIALTF
>NA|TRBV6-1
CASRQTYEQYF
>NA|TRBV12-3/TRBV12-4
CASRFRETSGEQYF
>TRBD2|TRBV5-1
CASSRAGGRTTNNEQFF
>NA|TRBV11-2
CASSLGTGTSTDTQYF
>NA|TRBV25-1
CASSEDWGTLEQYF
>NA|TRBV3-1
CASSGRVPDTQYF
>NA|TRBV5-5
CASSGQWPNLPYTDTQYF
>NA|TRBV6-1
CASRNTGSKAEQFF
>NA|TRBV2
CASRGDTENQPQHF
>TRBD2|TRBV27
CASGLAGTPHYEQYF
>TRBD1|TRBV2
CAIPTGEDEQFF
>NA|TRBV2
CASSESRGTTYEQYF
>NA|TRBV5-1
CASSLGYEVSTGELFF
>NA|TRBV6-5
CASSYYTRVRRGAEQYF
>TRBD1|TRBV6-1
CASSQRTGGGTEAFF
>NA|TRBV2
CASSEVGPNEQFF
>NA|TRBV29-1
CSVAPGGTGNTIYF
>NA|TRBV29-1
CSVSGLPNTDTQYF
>NA|TRBV5-1
CASSLSLTDTQYF
>NA|TRBV29-1
CSVEERETQYF
>NA|TRBV7-3
CASSQGGGGSNEQFF
>TRBD2|TRBV20-1
CSANLGLVADTQYF
>NA|TRBV7-9
CASSLVAPTYEQYF
>NA|TRBV10-3
CAISKGGNEKLFF
>TRBD2|TRBV6-8
CASTKRPTGLAGMYEQYF
>NA|TRBV2
CASSYEVSNQPQHF
>NA|TRBV9
CASSVEVAGSDIQYF